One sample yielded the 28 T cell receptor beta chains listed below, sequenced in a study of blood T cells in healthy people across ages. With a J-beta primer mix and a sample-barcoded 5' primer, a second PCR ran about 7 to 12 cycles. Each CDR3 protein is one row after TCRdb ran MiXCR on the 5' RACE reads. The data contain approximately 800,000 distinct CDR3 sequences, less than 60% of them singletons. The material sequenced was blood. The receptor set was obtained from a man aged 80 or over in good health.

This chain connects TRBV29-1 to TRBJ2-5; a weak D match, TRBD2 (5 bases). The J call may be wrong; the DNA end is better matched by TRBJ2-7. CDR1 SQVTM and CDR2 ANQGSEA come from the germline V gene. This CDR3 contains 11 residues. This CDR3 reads CSGEGLDEQYF. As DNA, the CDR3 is TGCAGCGGTGAGGGCCTAGACGAGCAGTACTTC.

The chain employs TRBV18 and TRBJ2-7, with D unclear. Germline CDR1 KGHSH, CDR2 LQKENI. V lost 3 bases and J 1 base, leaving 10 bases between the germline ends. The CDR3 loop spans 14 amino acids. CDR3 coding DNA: TGTGCCAGCTCACCTCAGGTGGGTTCCTACGAGCAGTACTTC. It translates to CASSPQVGSYEQYF.

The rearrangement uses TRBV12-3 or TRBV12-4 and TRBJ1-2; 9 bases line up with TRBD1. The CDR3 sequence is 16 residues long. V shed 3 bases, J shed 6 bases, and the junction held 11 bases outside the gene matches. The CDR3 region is CASSFDVGQGSNGYTF. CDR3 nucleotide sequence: TGTGCCAGCAGTTTCGATGTGGGACAGGGAAGTAATGGCTACACCTTC.

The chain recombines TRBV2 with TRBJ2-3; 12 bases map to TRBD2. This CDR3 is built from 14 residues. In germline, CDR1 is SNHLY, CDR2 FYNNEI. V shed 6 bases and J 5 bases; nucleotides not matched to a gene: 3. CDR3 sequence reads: CASRAGLAGDTQYF. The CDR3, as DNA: TGTGCCAGCAGAGCGGGACTAGCGGGAGATACGCAGTATTTT.

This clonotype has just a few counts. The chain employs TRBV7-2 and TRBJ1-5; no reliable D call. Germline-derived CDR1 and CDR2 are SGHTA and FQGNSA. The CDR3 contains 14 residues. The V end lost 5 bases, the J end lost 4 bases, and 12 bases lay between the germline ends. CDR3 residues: CASSPPVENQPQHF. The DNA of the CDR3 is TGTGCCAGCAGCCCCCCCGTGGAGAATCAGCCCCAGCATTTT.

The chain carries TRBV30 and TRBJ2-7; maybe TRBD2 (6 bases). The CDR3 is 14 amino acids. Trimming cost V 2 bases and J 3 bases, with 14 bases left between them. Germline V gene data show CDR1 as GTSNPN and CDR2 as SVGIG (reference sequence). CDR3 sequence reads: CAWSPGLSGYEQYF. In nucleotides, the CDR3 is TGTGCCTGGAGTCCGGGACTGTCAGGCTACGAGCAGTACTTC. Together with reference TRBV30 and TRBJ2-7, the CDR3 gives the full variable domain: SQTIHQWPATLVQPVGSPLSLECTVEGTSNPNLYWYRQAAGRGLQLLFYSVGIGQISSEVPQNLSASRPQDRQFILSSKKLLLSDSGFYLCAWSPGLSGYEQYFGPGTRLTVT.

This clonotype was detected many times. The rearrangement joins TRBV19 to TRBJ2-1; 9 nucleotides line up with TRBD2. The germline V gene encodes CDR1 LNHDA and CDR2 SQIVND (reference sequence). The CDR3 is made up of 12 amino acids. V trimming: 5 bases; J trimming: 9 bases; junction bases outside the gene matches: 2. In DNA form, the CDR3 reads TGTGCCAGTAGTGTGCGGGGGGGTGAGCAGTTCTTC. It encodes CASSVRGGEQFF.

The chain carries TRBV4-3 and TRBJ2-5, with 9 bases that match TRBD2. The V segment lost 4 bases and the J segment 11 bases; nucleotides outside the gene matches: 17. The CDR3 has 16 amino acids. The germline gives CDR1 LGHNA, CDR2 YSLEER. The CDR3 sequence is CASSPIGLAGLNEQYF. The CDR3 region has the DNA TGCGCCAGCAGCCCGATCGGGCTAGCGGGATTAAATGAGCAGTACTTC.

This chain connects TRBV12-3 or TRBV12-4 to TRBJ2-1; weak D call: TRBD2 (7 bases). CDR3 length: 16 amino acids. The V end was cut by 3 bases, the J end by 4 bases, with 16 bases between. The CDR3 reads CASSFRGGRVYNEQFF. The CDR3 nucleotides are TGTGCCAGCAGTTTTCGCGGGGGCCGGGTGTACAATGAGCAGTTCTTC.

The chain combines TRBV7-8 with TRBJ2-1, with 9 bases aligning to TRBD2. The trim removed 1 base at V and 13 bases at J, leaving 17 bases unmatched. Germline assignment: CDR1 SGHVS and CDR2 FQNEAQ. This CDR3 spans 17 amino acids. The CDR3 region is CASSLDRSGSLQETQFF. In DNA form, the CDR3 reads TGTGCCAGCAGCTTAGACCGTAGCGGGAGCCTCCAAGAGACCCAGTTCTTC.

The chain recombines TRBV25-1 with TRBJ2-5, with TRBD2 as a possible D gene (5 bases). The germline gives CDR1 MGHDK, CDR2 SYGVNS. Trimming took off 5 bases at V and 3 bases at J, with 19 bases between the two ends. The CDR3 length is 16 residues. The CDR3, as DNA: TGTGCCAGCAGTCTAAGACTAAGAGGTTGGAAAGAGACCCAGTACTTC. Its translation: CASSLRLRGWKETQYF.

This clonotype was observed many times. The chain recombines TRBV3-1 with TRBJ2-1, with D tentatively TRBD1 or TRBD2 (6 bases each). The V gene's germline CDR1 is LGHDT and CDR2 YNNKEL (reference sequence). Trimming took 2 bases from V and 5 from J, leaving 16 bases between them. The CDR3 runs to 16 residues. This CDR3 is CASSQFSGAVNNEQFF. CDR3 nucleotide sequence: TGTGCCAGCAGCCAATTTTCGGGGGCAGTGAACAATGAGCAGTTCTTC.

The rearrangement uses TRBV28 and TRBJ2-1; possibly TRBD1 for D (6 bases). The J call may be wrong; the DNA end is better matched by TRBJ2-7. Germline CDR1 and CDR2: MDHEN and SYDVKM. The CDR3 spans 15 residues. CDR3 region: CASIGGVSSYNEQYF. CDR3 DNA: TGTGCCAGCATAGGGGGAGTGAGCTCCTACAATGAGCAGTACTTC.

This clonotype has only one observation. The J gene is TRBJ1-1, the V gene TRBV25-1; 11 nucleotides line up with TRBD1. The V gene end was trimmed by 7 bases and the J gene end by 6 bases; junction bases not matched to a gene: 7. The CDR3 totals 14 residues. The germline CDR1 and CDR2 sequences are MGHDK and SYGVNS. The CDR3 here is CASTGDRGIPEAFF. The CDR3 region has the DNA TGTGCCAGCACTGGGGACAGGGGGATTCCTGAAGCTTTCTTT.

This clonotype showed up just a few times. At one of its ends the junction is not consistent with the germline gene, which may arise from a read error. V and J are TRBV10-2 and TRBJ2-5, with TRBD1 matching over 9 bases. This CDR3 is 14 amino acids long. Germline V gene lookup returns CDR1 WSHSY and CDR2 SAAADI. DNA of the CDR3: TGTGCCAGCAGTGTACAGGGGGCCCGGGAGACCCAGTACTTC. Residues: CASSVQGARETQYF.

CDR3 sequence (DNA): TGTGCCAGCACAAGACAGCCGGGCGTCGGCGAGCAGTACTTC. It translates to CASTRQPGVGEQYF. The rearrangement joins TRBV6-2 or TRBV6-3 to TRBJ2-5; D might be TRBD1 (5 bases). The J call may be mistaken, given a closer DNA end match to TRBJ2-7. CDR3 length equals 14 residues. Germline V lookup: CDR1 MNHEY, CDR2 SVGEGT.

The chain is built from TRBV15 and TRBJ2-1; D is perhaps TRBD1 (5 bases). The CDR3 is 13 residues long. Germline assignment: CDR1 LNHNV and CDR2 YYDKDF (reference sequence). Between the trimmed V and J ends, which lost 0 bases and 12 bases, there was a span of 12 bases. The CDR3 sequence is CATSRDLQGWQFF. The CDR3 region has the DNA TGTGCCACCAGCAGAGATCTGCAGGGTTGGCAGTTCTTC.

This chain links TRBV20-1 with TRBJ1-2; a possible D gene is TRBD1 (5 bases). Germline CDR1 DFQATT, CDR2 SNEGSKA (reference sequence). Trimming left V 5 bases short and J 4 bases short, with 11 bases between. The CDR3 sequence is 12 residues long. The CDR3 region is CSAGGGSYGYTF. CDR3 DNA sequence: TGCAGTGCTGGCGGGGGATCCTATGGCTACACCTTC.

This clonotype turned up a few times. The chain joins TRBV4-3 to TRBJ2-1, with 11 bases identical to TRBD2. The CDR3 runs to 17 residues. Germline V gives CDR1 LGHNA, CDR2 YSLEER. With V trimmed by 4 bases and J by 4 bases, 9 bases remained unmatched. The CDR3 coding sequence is TGCGCCAGCAGCCCGTCGTTGACTAGCGGGATTTACAATGAGCAGTTCTTC. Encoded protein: CASSPSLTSGIYNEQFF.

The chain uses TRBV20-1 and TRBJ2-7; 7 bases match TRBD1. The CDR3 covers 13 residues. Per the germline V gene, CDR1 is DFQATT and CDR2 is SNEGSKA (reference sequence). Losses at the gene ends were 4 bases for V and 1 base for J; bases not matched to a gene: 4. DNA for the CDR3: TGCAGTGCTATACCGGGACAGTCCTACGAGCAGTACTTC. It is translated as CSAIPGQSYEQYF.

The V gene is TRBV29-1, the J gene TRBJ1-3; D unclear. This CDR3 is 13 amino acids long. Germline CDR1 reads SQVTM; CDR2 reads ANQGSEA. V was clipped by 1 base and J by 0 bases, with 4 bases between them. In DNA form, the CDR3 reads TGCAGCGTTGAAGTCAACTCTGGAAACACCATATATTTT. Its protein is CSVEVNSGNTIYF. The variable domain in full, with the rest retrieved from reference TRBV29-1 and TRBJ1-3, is SAVISQKPSRDICQRGTSLTIQCQVDSQVTMMFWYRQQPGQSLTLIATANQGSEATYESGFVIDKFPISRPNLTFSTLTVSNMSPEDSSIYLCSVEVNSGNTIYFGEGSWLTVV.

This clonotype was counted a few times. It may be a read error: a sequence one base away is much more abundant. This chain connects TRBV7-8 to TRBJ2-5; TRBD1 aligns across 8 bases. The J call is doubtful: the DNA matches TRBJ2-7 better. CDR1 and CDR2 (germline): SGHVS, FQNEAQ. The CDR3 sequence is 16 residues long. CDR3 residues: CASSPHPPQTGAEQYF. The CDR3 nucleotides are TGTGCCAGCAGCCCGCATCCCCCCCAGACAGGGGCCGAGCAGTACTTC.

The CDR3 region is CASSNRDFSGRQFF. In DNA form, the CDR3 reads TGTGCCAGCAGCAACCGGGACTTTTCCGGGAGGCAGTTCTTC. The chain combines TRBV21-1 with TRBJ2-1; the table's TRBD2 call for D was not verified on the DNA. TRBV21-1 is a recognized pseudogene. The CDR3 runs 14 residues.

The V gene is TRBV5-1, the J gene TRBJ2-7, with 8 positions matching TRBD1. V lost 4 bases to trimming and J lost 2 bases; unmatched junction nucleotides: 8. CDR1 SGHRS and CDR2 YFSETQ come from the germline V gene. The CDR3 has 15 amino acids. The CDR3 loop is CASSPSDRGTYEQYF. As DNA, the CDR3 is TGCGCCAGCAGCCCTTCAGACAGGGGAACCTACGAGCAGTACTTC. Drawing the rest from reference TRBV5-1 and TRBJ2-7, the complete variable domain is KAGVTQTPRYLIKTRGQQVTLSCSPISGHRSVSWYQQTPGQGLQFLFEYFSETQRNKGNFPGRFSGRQFSNSRSEMNVSTLELGDSALYLCASSPSDRGTYEQYFGPGTRLTVT.

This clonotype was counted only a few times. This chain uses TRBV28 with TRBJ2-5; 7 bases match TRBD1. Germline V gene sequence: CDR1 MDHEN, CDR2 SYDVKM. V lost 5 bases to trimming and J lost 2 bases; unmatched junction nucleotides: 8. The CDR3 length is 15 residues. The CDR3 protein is CASSGETGIQETQYF. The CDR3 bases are TGTGCCAGCAGTGGGGAGACAGGGATTCAAGAGACCCAGTACTTC.

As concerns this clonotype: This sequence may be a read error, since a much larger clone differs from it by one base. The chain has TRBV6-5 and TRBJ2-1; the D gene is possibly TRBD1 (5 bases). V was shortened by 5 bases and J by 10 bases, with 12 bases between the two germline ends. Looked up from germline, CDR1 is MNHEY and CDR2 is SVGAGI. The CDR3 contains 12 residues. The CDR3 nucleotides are TGTGCCAGCAGTCCCCAGGGTTGGGAGCAGTTCTTC. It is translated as CASSPQGWEQFF.

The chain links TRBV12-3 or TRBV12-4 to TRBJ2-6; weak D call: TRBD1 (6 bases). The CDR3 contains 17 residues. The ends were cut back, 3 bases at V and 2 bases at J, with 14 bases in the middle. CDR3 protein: CASSFARGAPGANVLTF. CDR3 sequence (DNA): TGTGCCAGCAGTTTCGCCAGGGGTGCGCCTGGGGCCAACGTCCTGACTTTC.

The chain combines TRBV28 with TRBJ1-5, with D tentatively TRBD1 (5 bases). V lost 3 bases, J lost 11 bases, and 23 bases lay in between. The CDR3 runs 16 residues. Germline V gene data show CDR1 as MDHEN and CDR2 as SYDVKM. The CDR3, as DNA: TGTGCCAGCAGTTTGGGTAGGACAACACAACAAGAGACCCAGCATTTT. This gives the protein CASSLGRTTQQETQHF.